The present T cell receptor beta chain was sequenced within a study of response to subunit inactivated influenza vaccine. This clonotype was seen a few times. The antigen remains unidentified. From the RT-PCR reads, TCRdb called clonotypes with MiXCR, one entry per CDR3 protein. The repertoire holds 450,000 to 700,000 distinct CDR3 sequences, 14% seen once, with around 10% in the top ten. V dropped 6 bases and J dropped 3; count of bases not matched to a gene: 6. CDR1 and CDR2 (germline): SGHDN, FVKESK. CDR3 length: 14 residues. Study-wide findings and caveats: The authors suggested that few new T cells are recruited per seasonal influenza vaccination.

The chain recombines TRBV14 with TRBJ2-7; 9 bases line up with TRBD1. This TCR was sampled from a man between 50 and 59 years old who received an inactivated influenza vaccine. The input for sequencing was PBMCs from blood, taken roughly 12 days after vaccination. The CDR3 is CASRLTGGGYEQYF. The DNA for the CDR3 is TGTGCCAGCAGACTAACAGGGGGCGGCTACGAGCAGTACTTC.